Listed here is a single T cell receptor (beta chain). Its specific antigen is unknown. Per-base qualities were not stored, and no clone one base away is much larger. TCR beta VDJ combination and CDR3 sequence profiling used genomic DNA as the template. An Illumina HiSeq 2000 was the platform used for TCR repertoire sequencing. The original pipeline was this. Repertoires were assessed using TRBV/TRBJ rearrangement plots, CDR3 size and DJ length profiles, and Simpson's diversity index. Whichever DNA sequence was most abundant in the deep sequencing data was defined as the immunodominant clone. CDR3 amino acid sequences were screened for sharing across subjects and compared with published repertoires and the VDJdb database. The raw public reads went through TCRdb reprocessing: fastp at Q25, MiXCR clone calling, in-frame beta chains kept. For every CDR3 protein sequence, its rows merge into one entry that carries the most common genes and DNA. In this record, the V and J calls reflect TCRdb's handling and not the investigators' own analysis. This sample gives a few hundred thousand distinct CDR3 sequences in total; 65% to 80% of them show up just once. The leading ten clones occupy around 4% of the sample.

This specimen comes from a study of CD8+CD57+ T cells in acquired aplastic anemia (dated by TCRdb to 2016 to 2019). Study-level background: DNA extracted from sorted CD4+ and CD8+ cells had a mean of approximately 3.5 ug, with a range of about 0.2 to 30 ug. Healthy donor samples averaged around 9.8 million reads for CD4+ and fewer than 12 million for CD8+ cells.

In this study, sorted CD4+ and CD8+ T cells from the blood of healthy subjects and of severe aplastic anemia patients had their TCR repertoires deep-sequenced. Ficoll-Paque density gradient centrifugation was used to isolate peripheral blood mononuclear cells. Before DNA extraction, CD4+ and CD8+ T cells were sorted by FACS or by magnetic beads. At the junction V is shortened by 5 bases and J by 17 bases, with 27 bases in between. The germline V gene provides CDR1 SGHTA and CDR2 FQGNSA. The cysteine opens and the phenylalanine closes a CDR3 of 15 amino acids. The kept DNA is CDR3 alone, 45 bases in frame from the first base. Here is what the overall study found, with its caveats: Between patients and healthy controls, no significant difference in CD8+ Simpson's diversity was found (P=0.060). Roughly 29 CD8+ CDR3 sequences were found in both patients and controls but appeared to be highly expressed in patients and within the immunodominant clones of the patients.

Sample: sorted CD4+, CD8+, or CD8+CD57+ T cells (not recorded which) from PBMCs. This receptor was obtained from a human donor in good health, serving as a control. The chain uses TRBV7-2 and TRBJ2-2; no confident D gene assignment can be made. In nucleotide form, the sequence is TGTGCCAGCAGCCAGCCTCGGGCGGAAGATACGCAGTATTTTTTT. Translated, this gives CASSQPRAEDTQYFF.